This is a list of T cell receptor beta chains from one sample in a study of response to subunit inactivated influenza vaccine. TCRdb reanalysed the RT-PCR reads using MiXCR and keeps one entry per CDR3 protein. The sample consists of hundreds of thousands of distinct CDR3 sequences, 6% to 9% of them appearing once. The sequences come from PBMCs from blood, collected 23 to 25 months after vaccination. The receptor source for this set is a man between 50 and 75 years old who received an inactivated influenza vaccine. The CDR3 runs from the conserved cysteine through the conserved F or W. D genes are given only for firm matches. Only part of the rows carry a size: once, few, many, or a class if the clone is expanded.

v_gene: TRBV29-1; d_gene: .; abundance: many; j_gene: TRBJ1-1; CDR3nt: TGCAGCGTTGAAGATCACGTGGACACTGAAGCTTTCTTT; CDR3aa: CSVEDHVDTEAFF
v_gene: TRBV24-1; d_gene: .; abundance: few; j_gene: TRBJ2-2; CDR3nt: TGTGCCACCAGTGAAATAGTTACCGGGGAGCTGTTTTTT; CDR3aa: CATSEIVTGELFF
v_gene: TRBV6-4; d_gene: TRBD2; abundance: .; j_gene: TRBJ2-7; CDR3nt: TGTGCCAGCAGGCCTCAGTCGGGACTAGCGGGTGTCACAAGCTCCTACGAGCAGTACTTC; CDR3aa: CASRPQSGLAGVTSSYEQYF
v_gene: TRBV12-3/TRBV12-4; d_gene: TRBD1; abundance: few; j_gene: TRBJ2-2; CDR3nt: TGTGCCAGCAGTTCGGGACAGGGAGGCGGGGAGCTGTTTTTT; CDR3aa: CASSSGQGGGELFF
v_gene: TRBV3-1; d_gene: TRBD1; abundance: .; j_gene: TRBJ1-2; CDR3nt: TGTGCCAGCCAACCCGGGACAGGATGGGGCTATGGCTACACCTTC; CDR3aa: CASQPGTGWGYGYTF
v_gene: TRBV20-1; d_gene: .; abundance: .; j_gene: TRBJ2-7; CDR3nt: TGCAGTGCTAGATCACAGGGTTACGCCTACGAGCAGTACTTC; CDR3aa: CSARSQGYAYEQYF
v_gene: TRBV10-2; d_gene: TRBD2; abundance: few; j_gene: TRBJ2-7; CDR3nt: TGCGCCAGCAGTGATCTGGGACTAGCGGGCACCCTTTCCTACGAGCAGTACTTC; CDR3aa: CASSDLGLAGTLSYEQYF
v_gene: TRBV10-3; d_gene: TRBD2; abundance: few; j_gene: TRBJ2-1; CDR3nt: TGTGCCATCAAAACCATATTAGCGGGAGACGACAATGAGCAGTTCTTC; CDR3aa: CAIKTILAGDDNEQFF
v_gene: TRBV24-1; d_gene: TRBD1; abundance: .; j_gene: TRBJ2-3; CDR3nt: TGTGCCACCAGTGATGCGCAAACCCGGGACAGTTCCAAAACCACAGATACGCAGTATTTT; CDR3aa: CATSDAQTRDSSKTTDTQYF
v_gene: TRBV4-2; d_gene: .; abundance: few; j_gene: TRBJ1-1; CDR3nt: TGTGCCAGCAGCCAAGACTCAGGGATCACTGAAGCTTTCTTT; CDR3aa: CASSQDSGITEAFF
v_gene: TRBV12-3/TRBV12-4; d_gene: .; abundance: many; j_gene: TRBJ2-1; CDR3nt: TGTGCCAGCAGTTTAGCTGGCCAACGGCTCGGCAATGAGCAGTTCTTC; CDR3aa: CASSLAGQRLGNEQFF
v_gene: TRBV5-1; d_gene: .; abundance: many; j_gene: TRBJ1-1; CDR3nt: TGCGCCAGCAGCTTATTCCTGAACACTGAAGCTTTCTTT; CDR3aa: CASSLFLNTEAFF